These 3 T cell receptor beta chains came from one sample sequenced in a study of Tregs in tolerant kidney transplant recipients. Method: immunoSEQ multiplex PCR; TCRdb's copy keeps in-frame clones and lacks some. The sample shows some 56,000 clones, around 93% of them seen only once. The nonmyeloablative bone marrow transplants came from related graft donors, with transient mixed chimerism. The source material was CD8+ T cells from blood (PBMCs), sampled 24 months after the transplant. The source is a human patient who received a combined kidney and bone marrow transplant. Some of the T cells may derive from the graft donor.

The chain couples TRBV4-3 to TRBJ2-1; 13 bases map to TRBD2. The V gene end was trimmed by 4 bases and the J gene end by 10 bases; junction bases not matched to a gene: 4. This CDR3 contains 14 residues. Germline V gene sequence: CDR1 LGHNA, CDR2 YSLEER. The CDR3 bases are TGCGCCAGCAGCCTAGGGACTAGCGGGAACGAGCAGTTCTTC. Translating gives CASSLGTSGNEQFF.

Only a few counts were recorded for this clone. The chain carries TRBV6-5 and TRBJ2-5; 9 bases match TRBD1. With V trimmed by 2 bases and J by 5 bases, 6 bases remained unmatched. This CDR3 has 15 residues. Germline V gene data show CDR1 as MNHEY and CDR2 as SVGAGI. CDR3 in amino acids: CASSYRDRVVETQYF. The CDR3 region has the DNA TGTGCCAGCAGTTACAGGGACAGGGTAGTTGAGACCCAGTACTTC.

The chain recombines TRBV7-2 with TRBJ2-3; TRBD2 agrees at 10 bases. The V segment lost 5 bases and the J segment 2 bases; nucleotides outside the gene matches: 4. CDR1 and CDR2 (germline): SGHTA, FQGNSA. This CDR3 comprises 15 residues. The CDR3 loop is CASSSLAGDTDTQYF. In DNA form, the CDR3 reads TGTGCCAGCAGCAGTCTAGCGGGAGACACAGATACGCAGTATTTT.